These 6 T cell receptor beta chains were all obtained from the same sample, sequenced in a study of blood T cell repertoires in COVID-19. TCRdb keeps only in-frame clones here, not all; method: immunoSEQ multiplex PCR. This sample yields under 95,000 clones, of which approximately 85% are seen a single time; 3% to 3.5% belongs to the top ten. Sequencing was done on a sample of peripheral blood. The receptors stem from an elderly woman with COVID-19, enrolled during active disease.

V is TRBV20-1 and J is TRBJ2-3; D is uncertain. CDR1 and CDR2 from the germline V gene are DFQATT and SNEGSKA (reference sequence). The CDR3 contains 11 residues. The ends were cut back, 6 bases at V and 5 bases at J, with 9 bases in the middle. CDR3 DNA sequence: TGCAGTGCCTTACTCCAAGATACGCAGTATTTT. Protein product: CSALLQDTQYF.

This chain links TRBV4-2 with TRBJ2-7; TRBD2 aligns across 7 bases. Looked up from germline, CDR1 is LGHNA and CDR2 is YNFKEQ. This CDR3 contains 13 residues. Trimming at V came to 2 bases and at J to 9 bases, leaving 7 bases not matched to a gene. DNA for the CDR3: TGTGCCAGCAGCCAACCCGGACTAGACGGGCAGTACTTC. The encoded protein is CASSQPGLDGQYF.

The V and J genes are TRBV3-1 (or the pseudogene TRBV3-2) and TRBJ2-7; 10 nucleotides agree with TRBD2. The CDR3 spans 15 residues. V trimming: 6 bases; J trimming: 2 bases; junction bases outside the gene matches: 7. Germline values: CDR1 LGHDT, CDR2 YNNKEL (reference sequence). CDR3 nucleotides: TGTGCCAGCAGACATGGACTAGCGGATACCTACGAGCAGTACTTC. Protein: CASRHGLADTYEQYF.

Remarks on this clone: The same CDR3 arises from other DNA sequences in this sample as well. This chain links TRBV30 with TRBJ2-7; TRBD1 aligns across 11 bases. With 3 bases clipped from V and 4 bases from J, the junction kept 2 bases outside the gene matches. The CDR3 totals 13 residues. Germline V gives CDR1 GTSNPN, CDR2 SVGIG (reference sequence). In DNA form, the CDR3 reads TGTGCCTGGAGCCGGGACAGGGGGTACGAGCAGTACTTC. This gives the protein CAWSRDRGYEQYF.

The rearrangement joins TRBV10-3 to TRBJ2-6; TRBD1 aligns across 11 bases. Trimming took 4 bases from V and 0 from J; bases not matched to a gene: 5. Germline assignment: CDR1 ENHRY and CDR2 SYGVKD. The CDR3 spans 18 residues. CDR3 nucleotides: TGTGCCATCAGTGGTGGACAGGGGGCGCTCTCTGGGGCCAACGTCCTGACTTTC. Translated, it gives CAISGGQGALSGANVLTF.

The CDR3 spells CASSEVRGAYNSPLHF. The CDR3 DNA sequence: TGTGCCAGCAGTGAAGTCAGGGGCGCCTATAATTCACCCCTCCACTTT. The genes are TRBV2 and TRBJ1-6; D is possibly TRBD1 (6 bases). The CDR3 loop spans 16 amino acids. The V gene's germline CDR1 is SNHLY and CDR2 FYNNEI. V was clipped by 1 base and J by 2 bases, with 9 bases between them.